Presented here are 15 T cell receptor beta chains from one specimen sequenced in a study of technical replicates of blood from a few donors. Generated by immunoSEQ multiplex PCR, the TCRdb table keeps only in-frame clones and is missing some. Altogether 65,000 to 90,000 clones are present, 90% being singletons, with the ten largest covering 4% to 5%. Material for sequencing was PBMCs. The origin of the receptors is a human donor in good health. Some clones in this sample may be carry-over from other donors' samples.

The chain links TRBV4-3 to TRBJ2-1, with 7 positions matching TRBD2. This CDR3 region has 15 residues. The germline V gene encodes CDR1 LGHNA and CDR2 YSLEER. V gave up 0 bases and J gave up 5 bases; unmatched junction bases: 4. CDR3 coding DNA: TGCGCCAGCAGCCAAGATGGACTAGTACACAATGAGCAGTTCTTC. This sequence encodes CASSQDGLVHNEQFF.

This clone has a handful of counts. This chain uses TRBV7-2 with TRBJ2-7; D perhaps matches TRBD2 (6 bases). In germline, CDR1 is SGHTA, CDR2 FQGNSA. The CDR3 loop spans 13 amino acids. Trimming took 7 bases from V and 4 from J, leaving 14 bases between them. CDR3 region: CASILGGGYEQYF. The CDR3, as DNA: TGTGCCAGCATCCTTGGAGGAGGGTACGAGCAGTACTTC.

This clone was detected a few times. The chain recombines TRBV30 with TRBJ1-2, with 9 bases that match TRBD1. Germline V gives CDR1 GTSNPN, CDR2 SVGIG (reference sequence). CDR3 length: 15 amino acids. Trimming cost V 7 bases and J 4 bases; bases outside gene matches: 13. CDR3 nucleotide sequence: TGTGCCTCGTACCGGGACAGGGCGTTTTCCTATGGCTACACCTTC. Protein: CASYRDRAFSYGYTF.

This chain links TRBV7-2 with TRBJ1-4, with TRBD1 identical over 10 bases. Trimming at V came to 2 bases and at J to 5 bases, leaving 2 bases not matched to a gene. The CDR3 is 15 amino acids. Germline V CDR1 and CDR2: SGHTA, FQGNSA. The CDR3 DNA is TGTGCCAGCAGCTTAATGGGACAGGGGAATGAAAAACTGTTTTTT. This codes for CASSLMGQGNEKLFF. Drawing the rest from reference TRBV7-2 and TRBJ1-4, the complete variable domain is GAGVSQSPSNKVTEKGKDVELRCDPISGHTALYWYRQSLGQGLEFLIYFQGNSAPDKSGLPSDRFSAERTGGSVSTLTIQRTQQEDSAVYLCASSLMGQGNEKLFFGSGTQLSVL.

The V call is TRBV11-2, the J call TRBJ2-1; 11 nucleotides match TRBD1. This CDR3 has 17 amino acids. V shed 3 bases and J 1 base; nucleotides not matched to a gene: 5. The V gene's germline CDR1 is SGHAT and CDR2 FQNNGV. CDR3 sequence (DNA): TGTGCCAGCAGCTTCGATGGGACAGGGGGGTCCTACAATGAGCAGTTCTTC. This gives the protein CASSFDGTGGSYNEQFF.

The chain couples TRBV13 to TRBJ1-4; D gene ambiguous. Per germline, CDR1 PRHDT and CDR2 FYEKMQ (reference sequence). With 0 bases removed from V and 7 bases from J, the gap between germline ends came to 12 bases. The CDR3 totals 15 residues. The CDR3 DNA sequence: TGTGCCAGCAGCTTAGGGAGAGCCGGCGGTGAAAAACTGTTTTTT. Translating it yields CASSLGRAGGEKLFF.

V gene TRBV18 combines with J gene TRBJ2-7; perhaps TRBD1 as D (5 bases). The length of the CDR3 is 13 residues. Germline V CDR1 and CDR2: KGHSH, LQKENI. V gave up 4 bases and J gave up 6 bases, with 13 bases separating them. The CDR3 coding sequence is TGTGCCAGCTCACAGGGGTCAGGACGCGAGCAGTACTTC. As protein: CASSQGSGREQYF. The full variable domain, its missing parts supplied by reference TRBV18 and TRBJ2-7, is NAGVMQNPRHLVRRRGQEARLRCSPMKGHSHVYWYRQLPEEGLKFMVYLQKENIIDESGMPKERFSAEFPKEGPSILRIQQVVRGDSAAYFCASSQGSGREQYFGPGTRLTVT.

The chain combines TRBV5-1 with TRBJ1-3; D possibly corresponds to TRBD1 (6 bases). Deletions cut 3 bases from V and 2 bases from J, with 18 bases between. Germline V gene lookup returns CDR1 SGHRS and CDR2 YFSETQ. The CDR3 is made up of 17 amino acids. CDR3 sequence reads: CASSSQATGRPGNTIYF. In nucleotides, the CDR3 is TGCGCCAGCAGCTCCCAAGCGACAGGCCGGCCTGGAAACACCATATATTTT. Combining the CDR3 with reference TRBV5-1 and TRBJ1-3 gives the whole variable domain KAGVTQTPRYLIKTRGQQVTLSCSPISGHRSVSWYQQTPGQGLQFLFEYFSETQRNKGNFPGRFSGRQFSNSRSEMNVSTLELGDSALYLCASSSQATGRPGNTIYFGEGSWLTVV.

The genes are TRBV25-1 and TRBJ2-2; 8 bases agree with TRBD1. Trimming at V came to 1 base and at J to 7 bases, leaving 8 bases not matched to a gene. This CDR3 has 16 residues. Germline V gene data show CDR1 as MGHDK and CDR2 as SYGVNS. This CDR3 is CASSEFPQGAGGELFF. CDR3 DNA: TGTGCCAGCAGTGAATTTCCCCAGGGGGCCGGCGGGGAGCTGTTTTTT.

This chain's CDR3 is CASSRGLAGGNTIYF. In DNA form, the CDR3 reads TGTGCCAGCAGCAGAGGCCTTGCCGGGGGAAACACCATATATTTT. The rearrangement links TRBV6-5 to TRBJ1-3; D ambiguous. The germline V gene has CDR1 MNHEY and CDR2 SVGAGI. V was pared by 6 bases and J by 4 bases, with 16 bases between. The CDR3 totals 15 residues.

The chain uses TRBV7-8 and TRBJ2-1; D is ambiguous. Looked up from germline, CDR1 is SGHVS and CDR2 is FQNEAQ. Trimming took off 5 bases at V and 6 bases at J, with 8 bases between the two ends. The CDR3 is made up of 12 amino acids. The DNA of the CDR3 is TGTGCCAGCAGCCCCTCCCCCAATGAGCAGTTCTTC. Amino acids: CASSPSPNEQFF.

The J gene is TRBJ2-3, the V gene TRBV5-1, with 11 nucleotides matching TRBD2. Germline CDR1 SGHRS, CDR2 YFSETQ. The CDR3 extends over 16 amino acids. Trimming at V came to 6 bases and at J to 4 bases, leaving 10 bases not matched to a gene. The chain's CDR3 is CASTFQGLAVADTQYF. CDR3 bases: TGCGCCAGCACTTTCCAGGGACTAGCGGTAGCAGATACGCAGTATTTT.

This chain links TRBV6-1 with TRBJ1-6; D uncertain. This CDR3 has 15 amino acids. CDR1 is MNHNS, CDR2 SASEGT, per germline. The ends were cut back, 2 bases at V and 7 bases at J, with 12 bases in the middle. The CDR3 coding sequence is TGTGCCAGCAGTGAATTCCGAGATTTGAATTCACCCCTCCACTTT. Translated: CASSEFRDLNSPLHF.

The CDR3 protein is CASSNRQPVTQYF. DNA of the CDR3: TGTGCCAGCAGCAATCGACAGCCCGTTACCCAGTACTTC. The genes are TRBV5-6 and TRBJ2-5; possible D gene TRBD1, 5 bases. V was pared by 4 bases and J by 8 bases, with 15 bases between. Germline CDR1 SGHDT, CDR2 YYEEEE. This CDR3 has 13 residues.

The genes are TRBV11-3 and TRBJ2-1, with D possibly matching TRBD2 (6 bases). This CDR3 spans 16 amino acids. Germline V gene sequence: CDR1 SGHNT, CDR2 YENEEA. Deletions cut 5 bases from V and 3 bases from J, with 17 bases between. In nucleotides, the CDR3 is TGTGCCAGCAGCGCTCAGGGCGGGATGGTCTACAATGAGCAGTTCTTC. Its protein is CASSAQGGMVYNEQFF.